This T cell receptor beta chain originates from a study of blood T cells in healthy people across ages (dated by TCRdb to 2015 to 2017). With respect to the entire study: In model experiments, template switching captured roughly one uniquely barcoded TCR beta cDNA molecule for every two T cells. To track age-related changes in TCR beta repertoire diversity, the study relied on deep sequencing normalized with unique cDNA molecular identifiers. Four age groups were formed from the donors: young (average approximately 15 years), middle-aged (just under 40), aged (more than 55) and long-lived (about 80). Two additional independent replicas of 1 million unique cDNA reads from the same blood draw were analyzed for two donors (one aged 18 to 30 and one aged 80 or older). Study-wide conclusions, independent of this receptor: Estimates of total diversity based on one million sequenced T cells were considered lower bounds and underestimates. Donor CMV infection status was unknown, potentially confounding age-related changes in expanded clonotypes. Compared with the aged group, more naive CD4+ T cells, fewer expanded clones and increased TCR diversity were shown by the long-lived group, suggesting age selection. Observed TCR beta diversity per million T cells fell roughly linearly with age, and a significant reduction was already apparent by age approximately 40. Conclusive comparison of naive and antigen-experienced compartments was prevented by the profiling of bulk unsorted PBMCs. The percentage of naive T cells measured by flow cytometry correlated strongly with observed TCR beta diversity.

The method behind the library was 5' RACE. Data came from an Illumina HiSeq 2500. The second PCR ran for about 6 to 12 cycles and used a J-beta primer mix along with a sample-barcoded 5' primer. Each TCR beta cDNA molecule received a unique molecular identifier from a template-switch 5' adaptor carrying 12 random nucleotides. Each sample yielded at least 2.5 million CDR3-containing paired-end reads. First-strand cDNA synthesis was performed from all RNA using the Mint cDNA synthesis kit, with priming by a TRBC-specific oligonucleotide. Following uracil-DNA glycosylase treatment, a first 18-cycle PCR with universal primers M1SS and BC2_uni_R was performed on all cDNA. Under the source paper's analysis protocol: For normalization, 1 million high-quality reads, each with a distinct molecular identifier, were randomly selected from each sample. Instead of being binned into consensus sequences, reads that shared molecular identifiers were thrown out. MiTCR, run with a Q25 quality threshold and the strictest error-elimination algorithm, handled CDR3 identification, clonotype clustering and error correction. A nonparametric unseen species model with Euler transformation was used to estimate a lower bound on total TCR beta diversity. The public reads were run again by TCRdb, first through fastp at Q25 and then through MiXCR, and only productive beta chains were kept. Rows merge per CDR3 protein into single entries with the most common DNA and genes. Here the V and J calls rest on TCRdb's processing, not on the authors' analysis. This sample holds fewer than 1,200,000 distinct CDR3 sequences; about 25% were observed only once. The ten largest clones represent 0.65% to 0.95% of the sample.

Donors were 39 systemically healthy Caucasian individuals from Russia aged 6 to 90 years. Each donor gave ten milliliters of peripheral blood, collected into EDTA-treated Vacutainer tubes. Ficoll-Paque density-gradient centrifugation was used to isolate PBMCs, with at least 6.5 million per sample. Trizol reagent was used to extract total RNA from PBMCs, with at least 5.5 micrograms per sample. For every donor, an aliquot of PBMCs went through flow cytometry to measure the percentages of naive CD45RAhigh/CD27high T cells. A note on this clonotype: This receptor's antigen is unknown. Base qualities were left out, and no much larger clone turns up one base away.

CDR1 and CDR2, looked up from the germline V gene, are MDHEN and SYDVKM. CDR3 length: 14 amino acids, cysteine to phenylalanine. Here the CDR3 DNA is all that survives: 42 bases in frame from base 1. The junction shows trimming of 5 bases on V and 6 bases on J, and the gene matches do not reach 8 bases of it. A further study also used this sample, focusing on T cells of mothers and their children. As the second publication notes: The donors were nine systemically healthy Caucasian individuals, made up of three mothers and their six children. cDNA synthesis used all of the extracted RNA, with around 1.4 ug of RNA in each 15 ul reaction. In the second PCR, the M1S primer introduced both the sample barcodes and 2-4 random nucleotides. More than 8.5 million TCR beta CDR3 reads were obtained from each mother, and about 3 million reads were obtained from each child. Thymic selection similarly shapes TCR recombination output in related and unrelated pairs, with minor effect from inherited differences. Normalized repertoire overlap was always found to be slightly, but never significantly, higher in related mother-child pairs than in unrelated mother-child pairs. No persistent microchimeric T cell clones were found, with a detection sensitivity of approximately 100 clones per million clonotypes. Deep NGS was used in the study to compare the TCR beta repertoires of mothers and children and to look for features that separate related mother-child pairs from unrelated individuals. The mean age was 40 +/- 4 years for the mothers and roughly 11 +/- 4 years for the children. Libraries were sequenced on Illumina HiSeq 2000 with 100+100 nt paired-end reads after adapter ligation with NEBNext reagents. To avoid cross-contamination, the mother libraries and the child libraries were prepared a month apart and sequenced in separate runs. For each donor, somewhere between about 450,000 and 2,100,000 distinct TCR beta clonotypes were identified. Naive TCR beta clonotypes were estimated from low-frequency clonotypes matched to each donor's FACS-determined naive share, without sorting.

The sequencing input was blood. The receptor's source is a girl aged 2 to 9 in good health. The chain is encoded by TRBV28 joined to TRBJ2-7; 9 central bases correspond to TRBD1. The DNA reads as follows: TGTGCCAGCAGTCGTGGACAGGGGACCGCCGAGCAGTACTTC. It codes for CASSRGQGTAEQYF.